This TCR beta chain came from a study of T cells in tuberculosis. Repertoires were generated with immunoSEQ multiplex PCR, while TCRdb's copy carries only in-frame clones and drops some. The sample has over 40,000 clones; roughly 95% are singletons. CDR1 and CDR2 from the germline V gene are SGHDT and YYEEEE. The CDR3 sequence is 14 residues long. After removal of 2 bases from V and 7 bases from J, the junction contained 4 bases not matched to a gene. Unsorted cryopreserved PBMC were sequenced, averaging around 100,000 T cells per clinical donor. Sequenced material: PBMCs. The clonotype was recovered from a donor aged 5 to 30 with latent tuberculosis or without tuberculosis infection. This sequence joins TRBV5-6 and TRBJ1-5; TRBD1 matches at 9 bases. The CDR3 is CASSLGQGIQPQHF. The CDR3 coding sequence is TGTGCCAGCAGCTTAGGACAGGGGATCCAGCCCCAGCATTTT.